A single sample gave rise to the 10 T cell receptor beta chains below, sequenced in a study of shared clonotypes between healthy human individuals. Method: immunoSEQ multiplex PCR; TCRdb's copy keeps in-frame clones and lacks some. The top ten clones hold roughly 13% of a sample with more than 450,000 clones, roughly 78% of them seen once. The specimen was PBMCs. All receptors derive from a woman in her 40s in good health. Some clones in this sample may be carry-over from other donors' samples.

In its sample, this clone was seen once. V and J are TRBV27 and TRBJ2-5; 11 nucleotides agree with TRBD2. The CDR3 runs to 15 residues. The junction had 8 bases not matched to a gene; V was cut back by 7 bases and J by 4 bases. Looked up from germline, CDR1 is MNHEY and CDR2 is SMNVEV (reference sequence). The CDR3 DNA follows: TGTGCCAGCAACCTTAGCGGGAGGGCCGGAGAGACCCAGTACTTC. Encoded protein: CASNLSGRAGETQYF.

The chain couples TRBV7-8 to TRBJ1-4; tentatively, D is TRBD1 (5 bases). Per the germline V gene, CDR1 is SGHVS and CDR2 is FQNEAQ. CDR3 length: 15 amino acids. V gave up 4 bases and J gave up 10 bases, with 19 bases separating them. This CDR3 is CASSSTRGQGLKLFF. The CDR3 bases are TGTGCCAGCAGCTCGACACGCGGGCAGGGTCTAAAACTGTTTTTT.

The rearrangement links TRBV11-2 to TRBJ2-7; D is perhaps TRBD2 (5 bases). Trimming took off 3 bases at V and 4 bases at J, with 19 bases between the two ends. The CDR3 has 16 residues. CDR1 and CDR2 from the germline V gene are SGHAT and FQNNGV. The CDR3 loop reads CASSLDDDLARYEQYF. DNA of the CDR3: TGTGCCAGCAGCTTGGACGATGACTTAGCGAGGTACGAGCAGTACTTC. Based on the CDR3 plus reference TRBV11-2 and TRBJ2-7, the full variable domain is EAGVAQSPRYKIIEKRQSVAFWCNPISGHATLYWYQQILGQGPKLLIQFQNNGVVDDSQLPKDRFSAERLKGVDSTLKIQPAKLEDSAVYLCASSLDDDLARYEQYFGPGTRLTVT.

Points on this clone: A much larger clone is a single base away; this may be a read error. Other nucleotide sequences in the sample specify the same CDR3. This chain links TRBV7-6 with TRBJ2-3; D is perhaps TRBD1 or TRBD2 (5 bases each). This CDR3 is 15 amino acids long. The germline CDR1 and CDR2 sequences are SGHVS and FNYEAQ. The CDR3 here is CASSLEGPTADTQYF. The CDR3 nucleotides are TGTGCCAGTAGCTTAGAGGGGCCGACGGCAGATACGCAGTATTTT.

The gene calls are TRBV7-3 and TRBJ2-3; 7 bases are a match to TRBD2. V lost 2 bases, J lost 2 bases, and 1 base stayed unmatched. The CDR3 is 14 residues long. CDR1 and CDR2 (germline): SGHTA, FQGTGA. The CDR3 sequence is CASSLGTNTDTQYF. The CDR3 nucleotides read TGTGCCAGCAGCTTAGGGACTAACACAGATACGCAGTATTTT.

The gene calls are TRBV6-1 and TRBJ2-1; possible D gene TRBD1, 6 bases. Per the germline V gene, CDR1 is MNHNS and CDR2 is SASEGT. V dropped 1 base and J dropped 7 bases, with 14 bases sitting between them. This CDR3 contains 15 residues. CDR3 sequence: CASSEVGGKWNEQFF. CDR3 nucleotides: TGTGCCAGCAGTGAAGTAGGGGGAAAGTGGAATGAGCAGTTCTTC.

In the case of this clone: Different DNA sequences within this sample yield the same CDR3. The chain links TRBV5-4 to TRBJ2-7; TRBD2 agrees at 9 bases. Germline V gene lookup returns CDR1 SGHNT and CDR2 YYREEE (reference sequence). The trim removed 0 bases at V and 3 bases at J, leaving 4 bases unmatched. The CDR3 has 15 amino acids. The CDR3 loop is CASSLGGSGSYEQYF. For the CDR3, the DNA is TGTGCCAGCAGCTTGGGAGGTAGCGGGAGCTACGAGCAGTACTTC.

The V call is TRBV5-6, the J call TRBJ2-1, with D maybe TRBD1 (6 bases). Germline CDR1 and CDR2: SGHDT and YYEEEE. Trimming pared 2 bases from V and 9 bases from J, leaving 18 bases between. This CDR3 region has 15 residues. CDR3 coding DNA: TGTGCCAGCAGCTTCTCACAGGGTTTTGGGAGTGAGCAGTTCTTC. Its protein is CASSFSQGFGSEQFF.

The chain couples TRBV7-2 to TRBJ1-1; no definite D call. Germline loops: CDR1 SGHTA, CDR2 FQGNSA. The ends were cut back, 2 bases at V and 3 bases at J, with 10 bases in the middle. The CDR3 covers 14 residues. The chain's CDR3 is CASSLLAEHTEAFF. In DNA form, the CDR3 reads TGTGCCAGCAGCTTATTGGCAGAGCACACTGAAGCTTTCTTT.

The chain recombines TRBV2 with TRBJ2-2; D not certain. Deletions cut 8 bases from V and 0 bases from J, with 7 bases between. CDR3 length equals 13 residues. Germline V lookup: CDR1 SNHLY, CDR2 FYNNEI. The CDR3 spells CASRWTNTGELFF. In DNA, the CDR3 is TGTGCCAGCCGATGGACGAACACCGGGGAGCTGTTTTTT.